These T cell receptor beta chains were read from a single sample in a study of regulatory T cells in long-lasting Graves disease. TCRdb reprocessed the multiplex PCR reads with MiXCR, giving one entry per CDR3 protein. The top ten clones hold under 25% of a sample with fewer than 450,000 distinct CDR3 sequences, 20% of them seen once. Sequenced material: peripheral blood mononuclear cells (PBMCs), taken when the disease was refractory, from a patient treated with antithyroid drugs. The receptor source for this set is a female donor with Graves disease. CDR3s include the opening cysteine and the closing phenylalanine or tryptophan. Each record gives: J gene, D gene, V gene, clone size, CDR3 DNA, CDR3 protein. The D gene is left open where the match is weak. Clone size appears in some rows only: once, few, many, or a class for an expanded clone.

TRBJ1-2 NA TRBV3-1 NA TGTGCCAGCAGCCAAACAAGTGGCGGCGACTATGGCTACACCTTC CASSQTSGGDYGYTF
TRBJ1-3 NA TRBV7-2 NA TGTGCCAGCAGCTTAGGTTTTAGAAACACCATATATTTT CASSLGFRNTIYF
TRBJ2-5 NA TRBV29-1 few TGCAGCGTTGAAAGTTGGGATTTGGGAGAGACCCAGTACTTC CSVESWDLGETQYF
TRBJ1-1 TRBD1 TRBV7-2 few TGTGCCAGCAGGTACCTACAGGGGATGAACACTGAAGCTTTCTTT CASRYLQGMNTEAFF
TRBJ1-1 TRBD1 TRBV12-3/TRBV12-4 many TGTGCCAGCAGCTCAGTGACAGGGGCGGCTGAAGCTTTCTTT CASSSVTGAAEAFF
TRBJ2-1 TRBD2 TRBV20-1 NA TGCAGTGCTACGACTAGCTATGAGCAGTTCTTC CSATTSYEQFF
TRBJ2-2 NA TRBV27 NA TGTGCCAGCAGGGCCAAGGGGAACACCGGGGAGCTGTTTTTT CASRAKGNTGELFF
TRBJ1-4 NA TRBV11-2 many TGTGCCAGCAGCTTAGAAGGGGCGACTAATGAAAAACTGTTTTTT CASSLEGATNEKLFF
TRBJ2-5 NA TRBV19 many TGTGCCAGTAGTATTGCGGGGAGACAAGAGACCCAGTACTTC CASSIAGRQETQYF
TRBJ2-5 NA TRBV18 NA TGTGCCAGCTCAGCCCTACAGGGGGGGCCGACGGAGACCCAGTACTTC CASSALQGGPTETQYF
TRBJ2-1 NA TRBV5-1 NA TGCGCCAGCAGCTTTGTCGTTCTGGCGGCGCCCCAGTACAATGAGCAGTTCTTC CASSFVVLAAPQYNEQFF
TRBJ1-2 NA TRBV19 few TGTGCCAGTAGTATAGGTCAAGTTAACTATGGCTACACCTTC CASSIGQVNYGYTF
TRBJ1-2 NA TRBV2 many TGTGCCAGCAGTGTAAAGCTTGACTACACCTTC CASSVKLDYTF
TRBJ2-7 NA TRBV20-1 NA TGCAGCACTTGTTTCGGCCCGCCGGGATTGTCCGAGCAGTACTTC CSTCFGPPGLSEQYF
TRBJ2-7 TRBD1 TRBV6-2/TRBV6-3 few TGTGCCAGCAACGACAGGGCCTACGAGCAGTACTTC CASNDRAYEQYF
TRBJ2-6 NA TRBV9 few TGTGCCAGCAGCGTAGGCCATTCTGGGGCCAACGTCCTGACTTTC CASSVGHSGANVLTF
TRBJ1-5 TRBD1 TRBV9 few TGTGCCAGCAGCGGGACAGGTCAACAGCCCCAGCATTTT CASSGTGQQPQHF
TRBJ2-6 NA TRBV29-1 NA TGCAGCGTTTCTGACGGAAGCTCTGGGGCCAACGTCCTGACTTTC CSVSDGSSGANVLTF
TRBJ2-5 NA TRBV29-1 NA TGCAGCGTTGAAGATATCGGCAGGCAAGAGACCCAGTACTTC CSVEDIGRQETQYF
TRBJ2-2 NA TRBV7-2 few TGTGCCAGCAGCTTAGCGGGGGGGCGGTACTACACCGGGGAGCTGTTTTTT CASSLAGGRYYTGELFF
TRBJ2-2 TRBD2 TRBV29-1 NA TGCAGCGTTGAAGATATGGGAGGGCCGGCCGGGGAGCTGTTTTTT CSVEDMGGPAGELFF
TRBJ2-2 NA TRBV27 many TGTGCCAGCAGTTATTATGGTGACACCGGGGAGCTGTTTTTT CASSYYGDTGELFF
TRBJ2-7 NA TRBV3-1 NA TGTGCCAGCAGCCAAGATCCGGGGGGCGTCGAGCAGTACTTC CASSQDPGGVEQYF
TRBJ1-6 TRBD1 TRBV2 many TGTGCCAGCAGGACGGGACAGGTTAATTCACCCCTCCACTTT CASRTGQVNSPLHF
TRBJ2-7 TRBD2 TRBV28 many TGTGCCAGCAGCCTCTTAATCAGACTAGCGGGAGGCCGGAACTACGAGCAGTACTTC CASSLLIRLAGGRNYEQYF
TRBJ1-6 NA TRBV12-3/TRBV12-4 NA TGTGCCAGCAGTTTTAGCGGCTTTAATTCACCCCTCCACTTT CASSFSGFNSPLHF
TRBJ2-7 NA TRBV12-5 NA TGTGCTAGTGGTTTGGGCCTAGACTACGAGCAGTACTTC CASGLGLDYEQYF
TRBJ2-5 TRBD2 TRBV2 many TGTGCCAGCAGTGGGGGGACTAGCGGGACGGCAGAGACCCAGTACTTC CASSGGTSGTAETQYF
TRBJ1-2 NA TRBV6-1 few TGTGCCAGCAGTGACCTCGCGGGGGCGGGCTATGGCTACACCTTC CASSDLAGAGYGYTF
TRBJ1-1 NA TRBV10-1 NA TGCGCCAGCAAGAGCACAGGGAGCACTGAAGCTTTCTTT CASKSTGSTEAFF
TRBJ2-7 TRBD2 TRBV20-1 NA TGCAGTGCTAGAGATCCGAGCGGGAGTGGGCCCTACGAGCAGTACTTC CSARDPSGSGPYEQYF
TRBJ2-7 NA TRBV20-1 few TGCAGTGCTAGAGATTACGAGGGTTGGGACGAGCAGTACTTC CSARDYEGWDEQYF
TRBJ1-1 NA TRBV28 many TGTGCCAGCAGTTCCGACAGACAGTGGAACACTGAAGCTTTCTTT CASSSDRQWNTEAFF
TRBJ1-5 NA TRBV4-1 NA TGCGCCAGCAGCGGAGGACAGCCAAATCAGCCCCAGCATTTT CASSGGQPNQPQHF
TRBJ2-7 NA TRBV14 NA TGTGCCAGCAGCCCTTCCCCAATTTGGGACGAGCAGTACTTC CASSPSPIWDEQYF
TRBJ2-1 TRBD2 TRBV12-3/TRBV12-4 many TGTGCCAGCAGTCGACTAGCGGGAGATCGTAATGAGCAGTTCTTC CASSRLAGDRNEQFF
TRBJ2-2 TRBD2 TRBV14 NA TGTGCCACTTCCCAGGGACTAATCGGGGAGCTGTTTTTT CATSQGLIGELFF
TRBJ2-6 NA TRBV20-1 NA TGCAGTGCGACAGGAGCTGGGGCCAACGTCCTGACTTTC CSATGAGANVLTF
TRBJ2-5 NA TRBV30 few TGTGCCTGGAGTGAACAGGGTAGAGAGACCCAGTACTTC CAWSEQGRETQYF
TRBJ1-5 NA TRBV6-1 few TGTGCCAGCAGGCAGGGAGTCACTCAGCCCCAGCATTTT CASRQGVTQPQHF
TRBJ2-5 TRBD1 TRBV2 many TGTGCCAGCAGACAGGGGGTTCAAGAGACCCAGTACTTC CASRQGVQETQYF